Listed below are T cell receptor beta chains from one sample, sequenced in a study of cytomegalovirus exposure and HLA in healthy donors. Libraries were prepared by immunoSEQ multiplex PCR; TCRdb keeps only in-frame clonotypes and omits some of them. The table records 190,000 or so clones, more than 80% of them present only once. The source material was PBMCs. Receptors originate from a boy between 10 and 17 years old in good health and CMV-seronegative. Both conserved end residues are part of each CDR3. Fields, in order: V gene, D gene, J gene, CDR3 protein. The D gene is left open where the match is weak.

V: TRBV7-7; D: NA; J: TRBJ2-2; CDR3: CASSPYTGELFF
V: TRBV2; D: NA; J: TRBJ1-1; CDR3: CASSREAFF
V: TRBV27; D: NA; J: TRBJ2-5; CDR3: CASSPRTRWETQYF
V: TRBV30; D: NA; J: TRBJ1-1; CDR3: CAWSFPILRWNTEAFF
V: TRBV5-3; D: NA; J: TRBJ1-5; CDR3: CARIPARLSNQPQHF
V: TRBV28; D: TRBD1; J: TRBJ1-2; CDR3: CASRRTGGNYGYTF
V: TRBV6-5; D: TRBD2; J: TRBJ2-7; CDR3: CASSYKRDSHEQYF
V: TRBV27; D: TRBD1; J: TRBJ1-1; CDR3: CASSSGYWGQGSEAFF
V: TRBV5-4; D: TRBD1; J: TRBJ1-2; CDR3: CASSTDRGSYTF
V: TRBV11-1; D: NA; J: TRBJ2-1; CDR3: CASSLAVSLTHSYNEQFF